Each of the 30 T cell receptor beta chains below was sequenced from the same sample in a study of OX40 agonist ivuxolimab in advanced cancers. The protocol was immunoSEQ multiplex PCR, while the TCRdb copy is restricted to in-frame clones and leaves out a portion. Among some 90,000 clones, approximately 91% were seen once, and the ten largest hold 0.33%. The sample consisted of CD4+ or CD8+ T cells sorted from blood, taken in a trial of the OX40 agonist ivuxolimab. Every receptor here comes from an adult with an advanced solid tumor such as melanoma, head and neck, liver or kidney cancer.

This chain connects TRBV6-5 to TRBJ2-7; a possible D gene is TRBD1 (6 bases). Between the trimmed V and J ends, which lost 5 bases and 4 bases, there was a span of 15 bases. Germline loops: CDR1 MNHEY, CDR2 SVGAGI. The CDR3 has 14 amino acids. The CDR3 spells CASSPRKQGYEQYF. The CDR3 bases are TGTGCCAGCAGTCCACGGAAACAGGGATACGAGCAGTACTTC.

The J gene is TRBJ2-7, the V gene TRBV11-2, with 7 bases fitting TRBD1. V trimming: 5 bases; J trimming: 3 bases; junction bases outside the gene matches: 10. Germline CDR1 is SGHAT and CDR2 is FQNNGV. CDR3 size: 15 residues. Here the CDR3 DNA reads TGTGCCAGCAGCCCCCAGGGACAGCTGGTCTACGAGCAGTACTTC. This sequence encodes CASSPQGQLVYEQYF. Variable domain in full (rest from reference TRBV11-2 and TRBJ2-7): EAGVAQSPRYKIIEKRQSVAFWCNPISGHATLYWYQQILGQGPKLLIQFQNNGVVDDSQLPKDRFSAERLKGVDSTLKIQPAKLEDSAVYLCASSPQGQLVYEQYFGPGTRLTVT.

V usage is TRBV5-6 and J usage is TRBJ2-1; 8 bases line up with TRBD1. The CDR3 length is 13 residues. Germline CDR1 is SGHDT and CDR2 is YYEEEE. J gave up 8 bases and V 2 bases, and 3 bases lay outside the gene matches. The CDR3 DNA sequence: TGTGCCAGCAGCTTTACAGGGGGGTATGAGCAGTTCTTC. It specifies CASSFTGGYEQFF.

DNA for the CDR3: TGTGCCAGCAGCCCCGGGGGCGGTGCAACTAATGAAAAACTGTTTTTT. It is translated as CASSPGGGATNEKLFF. The chain is built from TRBV7-9 and TRBJ1-4, with D tentatively TRBD1 (6 bases). The CDR3 loop spans 16 amino acids. Germline assignment: CDR1 SEHNR and CDR2 FQNEAQ (reference sequence). Trimming took 5 bases from V and 0 from J, leaving 13 bases between them.

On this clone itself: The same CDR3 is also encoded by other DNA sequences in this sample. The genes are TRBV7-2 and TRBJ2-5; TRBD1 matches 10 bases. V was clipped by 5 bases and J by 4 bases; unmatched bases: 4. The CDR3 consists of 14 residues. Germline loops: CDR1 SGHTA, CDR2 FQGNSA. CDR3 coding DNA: TGTGCCAGCAGCCCTCGGACAGGGGGAGAGACCCAGTACTTC. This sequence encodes CASSPRTGGETQYF.

CDR3 amino acids: CASSTPRGGTGLFGANVLTF. CDR3 bases: TGTGCCAGCAGCACCCCAAGGGGTGGGACAGGGTTGTTTGGGGCCAACGTCCTGACTTTC. The chain joins TRBV9 to TRBJ2-6; 9 bases are shared with TRBD1. CDR1 and CDR2 from the germline V gene are SGDLS and YYNGEE. V was clipped by 4 bases and J by 3 bases; unmatched bases: 17. The CDR3 sequence is 20 residues long.

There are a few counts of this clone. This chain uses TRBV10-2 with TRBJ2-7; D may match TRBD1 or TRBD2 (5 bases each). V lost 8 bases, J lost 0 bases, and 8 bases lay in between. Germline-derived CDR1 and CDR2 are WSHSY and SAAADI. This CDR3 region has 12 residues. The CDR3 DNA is TGCGCCAGCGGGGACGGCTCCTACGAGCAGTACTTC. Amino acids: CASGDGSYEQYF.

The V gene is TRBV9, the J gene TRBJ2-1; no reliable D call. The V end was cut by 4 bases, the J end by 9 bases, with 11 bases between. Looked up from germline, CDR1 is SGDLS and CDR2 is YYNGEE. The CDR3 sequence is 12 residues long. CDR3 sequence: CASSRVGSEQFF. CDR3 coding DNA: TGTGCCAGCAGCAGGGTGGGTAGTGAGCAGTTCTTC.

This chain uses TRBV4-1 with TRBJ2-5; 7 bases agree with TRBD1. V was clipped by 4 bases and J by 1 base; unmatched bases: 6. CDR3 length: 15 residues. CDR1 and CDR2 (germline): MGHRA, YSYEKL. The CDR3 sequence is CASSRQGGSQETQYF. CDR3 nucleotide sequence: TGCGCCAGCAGCCGACAGGGCGGAAGCCAAGAGACCCAGTACTTC.

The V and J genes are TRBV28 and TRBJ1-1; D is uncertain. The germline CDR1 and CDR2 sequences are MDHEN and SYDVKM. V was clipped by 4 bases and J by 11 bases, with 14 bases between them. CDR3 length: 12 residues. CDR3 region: CASSSPPGRAFF. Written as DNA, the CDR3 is TGTGCCAGCAGTTCCCCACCTGGAAGGGCTTTCTTT.

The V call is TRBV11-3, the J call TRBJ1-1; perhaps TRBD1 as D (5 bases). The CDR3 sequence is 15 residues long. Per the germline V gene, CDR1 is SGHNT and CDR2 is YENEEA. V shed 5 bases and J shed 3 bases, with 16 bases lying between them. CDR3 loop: CASSPGGVGYTEAFF. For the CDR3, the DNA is TGTGCCAGCAGCCCGGGGGGGGTTGGTTACACTGAAGCTTTCTTT. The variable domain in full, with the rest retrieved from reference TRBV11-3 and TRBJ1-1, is EAGVVQSPRYKIIEKKQPVAFWCNPISGHNTLYWYLQNLGQGPELLIRYENEEAVDDSQLPKDRFSAERLKGVDSTLKIQPAELGDSAVYLCASSPGGVGYTEAFFGQGTRLTVV.

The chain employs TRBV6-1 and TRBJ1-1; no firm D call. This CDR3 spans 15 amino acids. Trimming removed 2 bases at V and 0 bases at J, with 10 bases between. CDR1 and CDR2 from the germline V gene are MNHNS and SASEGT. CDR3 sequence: CASSEFGKMNTEAFF. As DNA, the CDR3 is TGTGCCAGCAGTGAATTCGGAAAGATGAACACTGAAGCTTTCTTT.

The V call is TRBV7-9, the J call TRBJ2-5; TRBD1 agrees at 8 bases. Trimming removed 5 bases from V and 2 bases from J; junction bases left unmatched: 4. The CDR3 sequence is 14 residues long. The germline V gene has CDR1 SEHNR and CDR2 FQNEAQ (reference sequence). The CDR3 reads CASSRGQGQETQYF. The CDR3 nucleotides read TGTGCCAGCAGCCGCGGACAGGGACAAGAGACCCAGTACTTC.

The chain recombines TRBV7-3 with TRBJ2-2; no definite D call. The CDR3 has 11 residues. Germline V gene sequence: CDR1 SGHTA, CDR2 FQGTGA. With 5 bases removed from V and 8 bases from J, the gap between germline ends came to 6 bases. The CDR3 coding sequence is TGTGCCAGCAGCACAATTGGGGAGCTGTTTTTT. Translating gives CASSTIGELFF.

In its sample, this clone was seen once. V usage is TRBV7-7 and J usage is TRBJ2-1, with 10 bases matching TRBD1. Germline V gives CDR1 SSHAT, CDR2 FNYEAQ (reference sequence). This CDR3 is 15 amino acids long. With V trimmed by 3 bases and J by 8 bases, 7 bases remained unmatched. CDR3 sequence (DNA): TGTGCCAGCAGCTTCGGGACAGGGGTAGTGGATGAGCAGTTCTTC. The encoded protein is CASSFGTGVVDEQFF. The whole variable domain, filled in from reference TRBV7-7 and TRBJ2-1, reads GAGVSQSPRYKVTKRGQDVTLRCDPISSHATLYWYQQALGQGPEFLTYFNYEAQPDKSGLPSDRFSAERPEGSISTLTIQRTEQRDSAMYRCASSFGTGVVDEQFFGPGTRLTVL.

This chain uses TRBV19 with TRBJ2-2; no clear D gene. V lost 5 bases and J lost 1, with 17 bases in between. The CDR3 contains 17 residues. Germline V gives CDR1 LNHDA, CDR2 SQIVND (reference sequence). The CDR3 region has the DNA TGTGCCAGTAGTCATAGAGACTTCCGAGAGAACACCGGGGAGCTGTTTTTT. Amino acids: CASSHRDFRENTGELFF.

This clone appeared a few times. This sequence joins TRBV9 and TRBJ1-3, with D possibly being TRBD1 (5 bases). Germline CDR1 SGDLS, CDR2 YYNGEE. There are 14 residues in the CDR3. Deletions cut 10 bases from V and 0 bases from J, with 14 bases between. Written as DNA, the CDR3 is TGTGCCTCAACTGGGACGGGCTCTGGAAACACCATATATTTT. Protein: CASTGTGSGNTIYF.

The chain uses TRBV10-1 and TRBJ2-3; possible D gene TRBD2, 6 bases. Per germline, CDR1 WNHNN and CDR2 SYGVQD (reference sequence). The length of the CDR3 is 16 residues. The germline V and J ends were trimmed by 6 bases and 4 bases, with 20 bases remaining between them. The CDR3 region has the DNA TGCGCCAGCAGCCCCGAGCGGGTTCCACCCCCAGATACGCAGTATTTT. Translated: CASSPERVPPPDTQYF.

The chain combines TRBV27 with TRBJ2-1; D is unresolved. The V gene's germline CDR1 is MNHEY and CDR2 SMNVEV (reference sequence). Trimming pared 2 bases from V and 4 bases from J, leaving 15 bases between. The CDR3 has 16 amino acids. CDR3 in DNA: TGTGCCAGCAGTTTACTAGGCCGCGGTAGGTACAATGAGCAGTTCTTC. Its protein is CASSLLGRGRYNEQFF.

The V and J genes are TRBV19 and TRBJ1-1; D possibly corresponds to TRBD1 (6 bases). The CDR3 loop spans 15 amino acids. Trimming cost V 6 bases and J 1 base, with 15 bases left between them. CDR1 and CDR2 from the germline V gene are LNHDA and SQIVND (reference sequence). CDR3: CASRKLQGWNTEAFF. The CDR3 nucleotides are TGTGCCAGTAGAAAGTTACAGGGATGGAACACTGAAGCTTTCTTT.

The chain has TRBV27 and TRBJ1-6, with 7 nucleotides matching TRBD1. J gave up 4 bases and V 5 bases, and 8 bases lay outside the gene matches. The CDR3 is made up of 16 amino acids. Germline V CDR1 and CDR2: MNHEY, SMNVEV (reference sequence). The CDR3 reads CASSLTGTSYNSPLHF. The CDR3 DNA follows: TGTGCCAGCAGTCTGACAGGGACCTCTTATAATTCACCCCTCCACTTT.

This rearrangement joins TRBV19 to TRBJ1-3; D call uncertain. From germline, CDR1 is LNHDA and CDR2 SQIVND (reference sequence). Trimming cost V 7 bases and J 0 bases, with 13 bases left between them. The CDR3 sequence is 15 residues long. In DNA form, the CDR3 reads TGTGCCAGTACCAAGACGGCCTCCTCTGGAAACACCATATATTTT. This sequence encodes CASTKTASSGNTIYF.

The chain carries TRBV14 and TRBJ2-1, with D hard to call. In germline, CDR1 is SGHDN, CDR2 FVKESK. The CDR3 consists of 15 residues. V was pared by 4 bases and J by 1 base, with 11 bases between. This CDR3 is CASSRSGVSYNEQFF. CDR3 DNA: TGTGCCAGCAGCCGATCGGGCGTATCCTACAATGAGCAGTTCTTC.

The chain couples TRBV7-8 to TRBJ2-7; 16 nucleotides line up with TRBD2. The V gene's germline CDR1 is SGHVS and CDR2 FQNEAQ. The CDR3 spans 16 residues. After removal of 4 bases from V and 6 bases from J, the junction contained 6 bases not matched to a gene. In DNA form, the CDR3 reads TGTGCCAGCAGCTCGGGACTAGCGGGAGGGCCGCGCGAGCAGTACTTC. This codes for CASSSGLAGGPREQYF.

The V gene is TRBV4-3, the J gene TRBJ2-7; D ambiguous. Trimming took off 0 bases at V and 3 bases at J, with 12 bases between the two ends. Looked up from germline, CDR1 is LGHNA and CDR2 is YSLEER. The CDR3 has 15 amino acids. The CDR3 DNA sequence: TGCGCCAGCAGCCAAGACCGTGCGGCACTCTACGAGCAGTACTTC. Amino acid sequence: CASSQDRAALYEQYF.

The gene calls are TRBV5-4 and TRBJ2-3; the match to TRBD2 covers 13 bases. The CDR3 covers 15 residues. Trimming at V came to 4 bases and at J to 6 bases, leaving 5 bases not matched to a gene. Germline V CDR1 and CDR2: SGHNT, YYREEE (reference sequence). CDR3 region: CASSTTSGRKDTQYF. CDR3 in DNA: TGTGCCAGCAGCACGACTAGCGGGAGGAAGGATACGCAGTATTTT.

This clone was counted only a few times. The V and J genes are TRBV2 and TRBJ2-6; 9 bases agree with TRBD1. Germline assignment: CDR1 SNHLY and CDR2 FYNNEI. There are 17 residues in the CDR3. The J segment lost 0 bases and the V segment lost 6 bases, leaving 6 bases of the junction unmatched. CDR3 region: CASRSGTGTSGANVLTF. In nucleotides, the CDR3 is TGTGCCAGCAGGTCCGGGACAGGGACCTCTGGGGCCAACGTCCTGACTTTC.

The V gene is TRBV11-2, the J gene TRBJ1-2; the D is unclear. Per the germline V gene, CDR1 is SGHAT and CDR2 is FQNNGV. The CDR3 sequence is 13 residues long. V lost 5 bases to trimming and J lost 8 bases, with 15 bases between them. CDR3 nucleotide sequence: TGTGCCAGCAGCGCGATGATGGGAGGAGGCTACACCTTC. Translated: CASSAMMGGGYTF. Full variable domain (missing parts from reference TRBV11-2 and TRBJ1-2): EAGVAQSPRYKIIEKRQSVAFWCNPISGHATLYWYQQILGQGPKLLIQFQNNGVVDDSQLPKDRFSAERLKGVDSTLKIQPAKLEDSAVYLCASSAMMGGGYTFGSGTRLTVV.

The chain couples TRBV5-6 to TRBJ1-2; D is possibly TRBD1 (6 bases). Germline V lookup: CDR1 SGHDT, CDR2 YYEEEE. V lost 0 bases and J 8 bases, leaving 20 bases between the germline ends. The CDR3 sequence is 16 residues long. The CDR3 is CASSLGDYRVSLGYTF. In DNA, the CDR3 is TGTGCCAGCAGCTTGGGGGACTACAGGGTTTCTCTGGGCTACACCTTC.

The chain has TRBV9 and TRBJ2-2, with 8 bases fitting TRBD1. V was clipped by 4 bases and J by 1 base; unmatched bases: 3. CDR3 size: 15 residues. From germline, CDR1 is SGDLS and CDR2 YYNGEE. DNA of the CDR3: TGTGCCAGCAGCCACGGACAGGGGAACACCGGGGAGCTGTTTTTT. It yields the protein CASSHGQGNTGELFF.